A single sample is the source of the 12 T cell receptor beta chains below, sequenced in a study of CD8 T cells in Susac syndrome. Random hexamers primed reverse transcription of about 0.5 to 1 ug RNA. Each CDR3 protein gets one entry after TCRdb re-called the immunoSEQ multiplex PCR reads with MiXCR. The sample shows around 200,000 distinct CDR3 sequences, more than 85% of them seen only once. The sequenced sample consisted of CD4+ T cells from PBMCs. The receptors stem from a human donor with multiple sclerosis.

Here the CDR3 DNA reads TGTGCCAGCTCACCCTCTGGTAGCAATCAGCCCCAGCATTTT. Translated: CASSPSGSNQPQHF. V gene TRBV18 combines with J gene TRBJ1-5, with D unclear. This CDR3 contains 14 residues. Germline V lookup: CDR1 KGHSH, CDR2 LQKENI. V was clipped by 3 bases and J by 0 bases, with 6 bases between them.

A few counts support this clonotype. The chain couples TRBV20-1 to TRBJ1-2; D is undetermined. V lost 5 bases and J lost 1, with 5 bases in between. Germline V lookup: CDR1 DFQATT, CDR2 SNEGSKA (reference sequence). The CDR3 is 11 residues long. CDR3: CSAGDNYGYTF. DNA of the CDR3: TGCAGTGCTGGGGATAACTATGGCTACACCTTC.

A remark on this clonotype: One end of the junction does not line up with germline, which may come from a read error. This chain links TRBV9 with TRBJ1-2; 7 positions agree with TRBD1. CDR1 is SGDLS, CDR2 YYNGEE, per germline. The CDR3 extends over 13 amino acids. CDR3 loop: CASSTLTGNGYTF. CDR3 nucleotides: TGTGCCAGCAGCACCTTGACAGGGAATGGCTACACTTTC.

The chain combines TRBV6-5 with TRBJ1-3; D call uncertain. This CDR3 contains 12 residues. Germline V CDR1 and CDR2: MNHEY, SVGAGI. V lost 7 bases, J lost 0 bases, and 4 bases lay in between. The CDR3 sequence: CASIASGNTIYF. DNA of the CDR3: TGTGCCAGCATCGCCTCTGGAAACACCATATATTTT.

The chain uses TRBV18 and TRBJ2-7; the D gene is possibly TRBD2 (6 bases). Looked up from germline, CDR1 is KGHSH and CDR2 is LQKENI. V lost 0 bases and J lost 0, with 15 bases in between. The CDR3 covers 17 residues. The CDR3 coding sequence is TGTGCCAGCTCACCACCGGTCGGAGGGGAGAGCTCCTACGAGCAGTACTTC. Its translation: CASSPPVGGESSYEQYF. Full variable domain (outside the CDR3, taken from reference TRBV18 and TRBJ2-7): NAGVMQNPRHLVRRRGQEARLRCSPMKGHSHVYWYRQLPEEGLKFMVYLQKENIIDESGMPKERFSAEFPKEGPSILRIQQVVRGDSAAYFCASSPPVGGESSYEQYFGPGTRLTVT.

The chain couples TRBV3-1 to TRBJ1-5; D possibly corresponds to TRBD1 (5 bases). V lost 4 bases to trimming and J lost 1 base, with 11 bases between them. The CDR3 extends over 15 amino acids. Germline V gene data show CDR1 as LGHDT and CDR2 as YNNKEL (reference sequence). This CDR3 reads CASSPSWGSNQPQHF. The CDR3 bases are TGTGCCAGCAGCCCATCATGGGGGAGCAATCAGCCCCAGCATTTT.

The rearrangement joins TRBV9 to TRBJ1-1, with a weak D call TRBD1 (5 bases). Germline-derived CDR1 and CDR2 are SGDLS and YYNGEE. The CDR3 covers 17 residues. The V gene lost 0 bases and the J gene lost 0 bases, with 15 bases spanning the gap. The CDR3, as DNA: TGTGCCAGCAGCGTAGATGGGACGGATGCAATGAACACTGAAGCTTTCTTT. Its translation: CASSVDGTDAMNTEAFF.

The chain employs TRBV18 and TRBJ2-7, with a weak D call TRBD2 (5 bases). V lost 2 bases and J lost 3, with 8 bases in between. The CDR3 is made up of 13 amino acids. Germline CDR1 and CDR2: KGHSH and LQKENI. CDR3 in DNA: TGTGCCAGCTCACCAAGCGGTGACTACGAGCAGTACTTC. This sequence encodes CASSPSGDYEQYF.

This clonotype was recorded once. This sequence joins TRBV20-1 and TRBJ2-7, with D possibly matching TRBD1 (6 bases). CDR1 DFQATT and CDR2 SNEGSKA come from the germline V gene (reference sequence). V was cut by 3 bases and J by 0 bases, with 15 bases left in between. The CDR3 is 15 amino acids. The CDR3 DNA sequence: TGCAGTGCTAGGCGACCGGGACACCCCTCCTACGAGCAGTACTTC. It yields the protein CSARRPGHPSYEQYF.

This chain joins TRBV30 and TRBJ1-1; a possible D gene is TRBD1 (6 bases). Germline V gene sequence: CDR1 GTSNPN, CDR2 SVGIG (reference sequence). The CDR3 runs 13 residues. V lost 4 bases and J 3 bases, leaving 12 bases between the germline ends. CDR3 sequence: CAWTSRGDTEAFF. CDR3 nucleotide sequence: TGTGCCTGGACCTCAAGGGGGGACACTGAAGCTTTCTTT.

This sequence joins TRBV20-1 and TRBJ1-4; the match to TRBD1 covers 9 bases. This CDR3 comprises 15 residues. V lost 5 bases, J lost 1 base, and 5 bases stayed unmatched. Germline V CDR1 and CDR2: DFQATT, SNEGSKA (reference sequence). CDR3 sequence (DNA): TGCAGTGCTCAACAGGGGGCAGGAACTAATGAAAAACTGTTTTTT. Amino acid sequence: CSAQQGAGTNEKLFF.

The genes are TRBV11-2 and TRBJ2-3, with 9 bases matching TRBD1. The CDR3 contains 14 residues. Germline V CDR1 and CDR2: SGHAT, FQNNGV. J was trimmed by 4 bases and V by 6 bases; bases with no gene match: 5. This CDR3 is CASSTDRGADTQYF. CDR3 bases: TGTGCCAGCAGTACGGACAGGGGCGCAGATACGCAGTATTTT.